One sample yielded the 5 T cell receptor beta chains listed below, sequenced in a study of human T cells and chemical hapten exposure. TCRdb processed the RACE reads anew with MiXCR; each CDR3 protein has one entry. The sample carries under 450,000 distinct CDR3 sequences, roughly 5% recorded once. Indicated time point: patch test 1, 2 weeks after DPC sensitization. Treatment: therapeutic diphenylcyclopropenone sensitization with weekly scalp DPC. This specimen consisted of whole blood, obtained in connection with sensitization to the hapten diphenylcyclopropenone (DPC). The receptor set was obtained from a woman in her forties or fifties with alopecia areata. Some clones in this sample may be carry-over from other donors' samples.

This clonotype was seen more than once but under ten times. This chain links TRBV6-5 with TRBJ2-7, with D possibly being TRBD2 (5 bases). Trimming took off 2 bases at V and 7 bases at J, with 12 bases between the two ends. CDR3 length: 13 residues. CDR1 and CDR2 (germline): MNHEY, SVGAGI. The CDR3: CASSYDGEREQYF. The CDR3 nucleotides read TGTGCCAGCAGTTACGATGGGGAGAGAGAGCAGTACTTC.

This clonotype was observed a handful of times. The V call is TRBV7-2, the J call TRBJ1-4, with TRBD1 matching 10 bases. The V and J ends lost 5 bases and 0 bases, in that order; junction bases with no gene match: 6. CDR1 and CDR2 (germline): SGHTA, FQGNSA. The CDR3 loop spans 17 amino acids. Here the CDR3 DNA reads TGTGCCAGCAGCGAGGGACAGGGGATTGCAACTAATGAAAAACTGTTTTTT. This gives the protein CASSEGQGIATNEKLFF.

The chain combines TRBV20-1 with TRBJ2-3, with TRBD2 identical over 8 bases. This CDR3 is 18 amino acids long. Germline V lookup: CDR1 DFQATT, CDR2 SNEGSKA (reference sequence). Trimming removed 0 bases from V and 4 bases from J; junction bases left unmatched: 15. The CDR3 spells CSARDGLAGPSRPDTQYF. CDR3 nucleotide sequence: TGCAGTGCTAGAGATGGGCTAGCGGGTCCCAGTCGGCCAGATACGCAGTATTTT.

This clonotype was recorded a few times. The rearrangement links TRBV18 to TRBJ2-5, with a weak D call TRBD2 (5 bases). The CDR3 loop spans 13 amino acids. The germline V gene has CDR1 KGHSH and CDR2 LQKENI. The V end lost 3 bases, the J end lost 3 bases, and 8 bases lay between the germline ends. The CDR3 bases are TGTGCCAGCTCACCGCTTAGCGAAGAGACCCAGTACTTC. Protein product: CASSPLSEETQYF.

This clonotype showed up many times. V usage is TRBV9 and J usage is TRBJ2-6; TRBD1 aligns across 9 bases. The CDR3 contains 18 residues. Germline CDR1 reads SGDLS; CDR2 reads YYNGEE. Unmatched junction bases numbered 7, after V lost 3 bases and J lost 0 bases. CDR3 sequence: CASSEGDRVSSGANVLTF. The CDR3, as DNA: TGTGCCAGCAGCGAAGGGGACAGGGTTAGCTCTGGGGCCAACGTCCTGACTTTC.